The clone carrying this TCR beta chain was recorded once. The antigen remains undetermined. The data belong to a study of brain T cells in children with intractable seizures. Regarding the study as a whole: Clones missing pre-surgery may reflect undersampling of that blood sample.

Noted time point: blood from clinic visit 5 months post-surgery; TSC patient then seizure free. Sequencing was limited to surgery cases with top T cell transcript signatures in brain tissue. At least one anti-epileptic drug was given before surgery. The CDR3 contains 15 residues. The V end lost 0 bases, the J end lost 2 bases, and 8 bases lay between the germline ends. Germline V CDR1 and CDR2: LNHDA, SQIVND (reference sequence). Assay used: immunoSEQ multiplex PCR; TCRdb lists only in-frame clones, some missing. The profile covers 340,000 or so clones, with about 93% appearing a single time and 5% to 7% taken by the ten largest.

The receptor's source is a boy under two years old with tuberous sclerosis and intractable seizures. The sample was peripheral blood, taken roughly 5 months after surgery. The chain is built from TRBV19 and TRBJ2-1; D unresolved. The CDR3 sequence is CASSIDLATYNEQFF. The CDR3 region has the DNA TGTGCCAGTAGTATAGATTTGGCCACCTACAATGAGCAGTTCTTC.